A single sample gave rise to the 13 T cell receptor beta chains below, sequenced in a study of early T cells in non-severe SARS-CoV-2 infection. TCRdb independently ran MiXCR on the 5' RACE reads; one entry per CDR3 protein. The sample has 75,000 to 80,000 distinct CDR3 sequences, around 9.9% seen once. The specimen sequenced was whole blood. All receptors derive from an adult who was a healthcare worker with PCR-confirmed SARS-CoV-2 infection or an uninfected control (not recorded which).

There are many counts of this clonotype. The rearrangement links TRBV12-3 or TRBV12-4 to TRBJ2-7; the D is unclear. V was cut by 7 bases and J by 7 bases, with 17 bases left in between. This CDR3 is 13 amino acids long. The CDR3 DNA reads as TGTGCCAGCACCTTGGGCGTTTTCGGTGAGCAGTACTTC. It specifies CASTLGVFGEQYF.

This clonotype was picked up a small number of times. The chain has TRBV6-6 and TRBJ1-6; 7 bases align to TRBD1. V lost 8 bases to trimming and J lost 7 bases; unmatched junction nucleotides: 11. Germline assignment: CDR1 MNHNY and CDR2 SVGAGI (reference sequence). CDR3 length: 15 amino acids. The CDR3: CASWGPGQSNSPLHF. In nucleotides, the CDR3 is TGTGCCAGCTGGGGCCCGGGACAGTCAAATTCACCCCTCCACTTT.

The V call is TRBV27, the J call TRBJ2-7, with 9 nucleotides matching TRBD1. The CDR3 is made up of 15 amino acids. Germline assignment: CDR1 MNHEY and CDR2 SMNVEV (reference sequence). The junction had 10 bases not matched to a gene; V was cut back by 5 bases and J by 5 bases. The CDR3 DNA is TGTGCCAGCAGTAAAATCCGGGACAGGGCCCACGAGCAGTACTTC. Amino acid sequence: CASSKIRDRAHEQYF.

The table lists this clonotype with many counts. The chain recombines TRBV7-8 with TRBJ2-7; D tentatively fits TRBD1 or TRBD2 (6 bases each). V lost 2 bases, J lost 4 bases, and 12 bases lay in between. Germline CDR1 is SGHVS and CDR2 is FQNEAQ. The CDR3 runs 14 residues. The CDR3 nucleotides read TGTGCCAGCAGCTTATCGGGGGCGCGATACGAGCAGTACTTC. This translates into CASSLSGARYEQYF.

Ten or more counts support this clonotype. DNA of the CDR3: TGTGCCAGCAGCTCGCGCGCAAACCAAGAGACCCAGTACTTC. Protein: CASSSRANQETQYF. The rearrangement links TRBV11-2 to TRBJ2-5; D not resolved. This CDR3 is 14 amino acids long. The ends were cut back, 4 bases at V and 0 bases at J, with 9 bases in the middle. Germline CDR1 reads SGHAT; CDR2 reads FQNNGV.

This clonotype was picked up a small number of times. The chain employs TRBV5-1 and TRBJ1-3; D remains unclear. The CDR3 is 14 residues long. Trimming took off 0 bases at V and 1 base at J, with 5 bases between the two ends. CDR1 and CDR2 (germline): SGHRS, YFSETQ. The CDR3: CASSLEGSGNTIYF. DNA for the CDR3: TGCGCCAGCAGCTTGGAAGGGTCTGGAAACACCATATATTTT.

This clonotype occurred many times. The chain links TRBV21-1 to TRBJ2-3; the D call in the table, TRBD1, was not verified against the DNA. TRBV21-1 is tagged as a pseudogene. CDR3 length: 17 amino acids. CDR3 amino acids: CASSRFWTGGYSDTQYF. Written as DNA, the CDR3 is TGTGCCAGCAGCAGATTTTGGACAGGGGGATACTCAGATACGCAGTATTTT.

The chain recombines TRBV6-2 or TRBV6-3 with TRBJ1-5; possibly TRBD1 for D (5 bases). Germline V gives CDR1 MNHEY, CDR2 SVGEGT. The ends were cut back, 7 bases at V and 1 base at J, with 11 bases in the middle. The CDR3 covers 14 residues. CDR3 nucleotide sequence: TGTGCCAGCACCATAGGGGAGAGCAATCAGCCCCAGCATTTT. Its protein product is CASTIGESNQPQHF.

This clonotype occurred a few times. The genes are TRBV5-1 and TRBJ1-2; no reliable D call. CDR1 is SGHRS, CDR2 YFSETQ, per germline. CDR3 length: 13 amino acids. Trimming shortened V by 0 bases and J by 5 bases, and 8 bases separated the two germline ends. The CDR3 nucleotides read TGCGCCAGCAGCTTGGAGAGCCAGTATGGCTACACCTTC. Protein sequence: CASSLESQYGYTF. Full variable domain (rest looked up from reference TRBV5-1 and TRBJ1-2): KAGVTQTPRYLIKTRGQQVTLSCSPISGHRSVSWYQQTPGQGLQFLFEYFSETQRNKGNFPGRFSGRQFSNSRSEMNVSTLELGDSALYLCASSLESQYGYTFGSGTRLTVV.

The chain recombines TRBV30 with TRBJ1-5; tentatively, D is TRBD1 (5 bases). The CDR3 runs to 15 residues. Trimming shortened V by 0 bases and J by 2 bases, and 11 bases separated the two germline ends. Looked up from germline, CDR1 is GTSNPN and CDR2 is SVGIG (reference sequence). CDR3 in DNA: TGTGCCTGGAGTGTAGGGGCTTCGGGCAATCAGCCCCAGCATTTT. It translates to CAWSVGASGNQPQHF. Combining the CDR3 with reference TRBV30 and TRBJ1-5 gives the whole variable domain SQTIHQWPATLVQPVGSPLSLECTVEGTSNPNLYWYRQAAGRGLQLLFYSVGIGQISSEVPQNLSASRPQDRQFILSSKKLLLSDSGFYLCAWSVGASGNQPQHFGDGTRLSIL.

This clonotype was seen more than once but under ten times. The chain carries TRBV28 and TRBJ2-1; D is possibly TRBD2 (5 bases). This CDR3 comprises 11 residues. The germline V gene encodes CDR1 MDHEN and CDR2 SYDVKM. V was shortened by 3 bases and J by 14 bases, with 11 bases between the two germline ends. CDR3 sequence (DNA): TGTGCCAGCAGTTTTGGCGGGCAGAAGTTCTTC. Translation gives CASSFGGQKFF. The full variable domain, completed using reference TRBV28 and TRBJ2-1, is DVKVTQSSRYLVKRTGEKVFLECVQDMDHENMFWYRQDPGLGLRLIYFSYDVKMKEKGDIPEGYSVSREKKERFSLILESASTNQTSMYLCASSFGGQKFFGPGTRLTVL.

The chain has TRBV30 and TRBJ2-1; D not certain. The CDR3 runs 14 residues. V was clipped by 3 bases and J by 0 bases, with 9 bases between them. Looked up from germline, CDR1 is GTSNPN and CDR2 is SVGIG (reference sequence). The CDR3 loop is CAWSRKSSYNEQFF. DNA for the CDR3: TGTGCCTGGAGCCGGAAGAGCTCCTACAATGAGCAGTTCTTC.

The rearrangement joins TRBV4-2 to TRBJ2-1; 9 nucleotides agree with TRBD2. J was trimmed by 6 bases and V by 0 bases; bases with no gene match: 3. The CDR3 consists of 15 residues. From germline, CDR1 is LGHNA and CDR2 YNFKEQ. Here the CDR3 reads CASSQDLSGSNEQFF. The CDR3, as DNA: TGTGCCAGCAGCCAAGACCTTAGCGGGAGCAATGAGCAGTTCTTC.